This T cell receptor beta chain was found in a study of graft-versus-host responses after intestinal transplantation (dated by TCRdb to the early 2020s). With respect to the entire study: Recipients received multivisceral, liver-intestinal, or isolated intestinal transplants. A cohort of about 26 intestinal transplant recipients, including one retransplant, was enrolled, and a few patients lacking pretransplant specimens were excluded. Anti-thymocyte globulin induction was given to all recipients, followed by maintenance tacrolimus and steroids for about 3 years. Samples from three later patients were sequenced in-house on an Illumina MiSeq with MiXCR processing rather than by the commercial service. Alloreactive clones were identified by sequencing pre-transplant mixed lymphocyte reaction products and comparing them with unstimulated pre-transplant donor and recipient T cells. Donor T cell macrochimerism was defined as a peak of at least 4% donor T cells among recipient peripheral blood mononuclear cells. Bulk TCR-beta CDR3 sequencing was used to track graft-versus-host and host-versus-graft alloreactive T cell clones in the graft, circulation and bone marrow after intestinal transplantation. What the research found in general, with its limitations: High GvH to HvG T cell clonal ratios were observed in the allografts of patients with donor T cell macrochimerism. The relatively low number and heterogeneity of intestinal transplant patients limited the conclusions. GvH clones turned up in recipient bone marrow, with some appearing earlier in ileal mucosa or blood, a pattern consistent with an intestinal mucosal origin. Early after transplant, declines in HvG clones were associated with peak levels of circulating GvH clones.

As for this clone: This clone's antigen is unknown. No base quality information exists; no much larger clone differs at one position.

The time point tag for this specimen amounts to: cells obtained before transplantation from donor or recipient. CD3+CD4+ and CD3+CD8+ populations were FACS-sorted from unstimulated pre-transplant donor and recipient cells taken from spleen or lymph nodes. The germline V gene gives CDR1 as MDHEN and CDR2 as SYDVKM. The CDR3 spans 14 residues, from the cysteine through the phenylalanine. The DNA shown is the 42-base CDR3, in frame from base 1. V is trimmed back by 4 bases and J by 5 bases, and the junction contains 3 bases that no gene match accounts for. Library prep was done by the immunoSEQ multiplex PCR assay. In most patients, genomic DNA was isolated using the Qiagen DNeasy Blood and Tissue Kit and sent frozen to Adaptive Biotechnologies for TCR sequencing. High-throughput TCR-beta CDR3 sequencing of genomic DNA from most patients was performed by Adaptive Biotechnologies. From the authors' description of their analysis: Adaptive's ImmunoSEQ software was the source of the TCR sequencing data for 18 patients, while a few other patients were processed with MiXCR and VDJtools. To correct CD4 versus CD8 sorting errors, any sequence found in both subsets at a frequency ratio below 5:1 was removed. CDR3 nucleotide sequences shared between donor and recipient were removed because their origin could not be assigned. To be classed as alloreactive, a clone needed at least 2-fold expansion over unstimulated cells and a minimum CFSE-low frequency of 0.002% (template counts) or 0.001% (read counts). Mappable clones were those detected in sequenced pre-transplant spleen, lymph node, or MLR CFSE-low populations of the donor or recipient. Cumulative frequency of alloreactive clones was calculated as a percentage of all sequences weighted by copy number. TCRdb stores this immuneACCESS table with in-frame sequences only. Part of the clones is absent; in the studies checked, under half of the shortfall reflects unresolved V genes, and no reason is known for the rest. V and J calls and clone size are given by that table; D and trimming were obtained from the DNA. The sample table contains tens of thousands of clones; only one count was recorded for roughly nine tenths of them. The top ten clonotypes cover approximately 1.5% of the sample.

Recombination joined TRBV28 with TRBJ1-5; 9 central bases correspond to TRBD1. This specimen consisted of unstimulated CD8+ T cells sorted from spleen or lymph node cells, obtained before transplant. The receptor was derived from a human donor who was the organ donor for an intestinal transplant. The CDR3 loop reads CASSWRQGDQPQHF. The nucleotide sequence reads as follows: TGTGCCAGCAGTTGGAGACAGGGGGATCAGCCCCAGCATTTT.